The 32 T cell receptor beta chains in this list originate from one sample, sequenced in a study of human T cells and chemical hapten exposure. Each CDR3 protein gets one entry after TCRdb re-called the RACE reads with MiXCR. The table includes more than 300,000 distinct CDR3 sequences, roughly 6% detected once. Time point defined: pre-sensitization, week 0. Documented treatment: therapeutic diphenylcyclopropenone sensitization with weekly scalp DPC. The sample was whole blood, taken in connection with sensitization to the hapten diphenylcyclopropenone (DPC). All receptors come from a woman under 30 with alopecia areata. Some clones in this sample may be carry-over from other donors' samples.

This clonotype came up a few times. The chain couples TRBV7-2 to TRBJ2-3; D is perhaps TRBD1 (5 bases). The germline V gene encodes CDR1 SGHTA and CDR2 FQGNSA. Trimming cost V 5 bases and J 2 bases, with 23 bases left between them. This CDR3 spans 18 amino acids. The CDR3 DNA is TGTGCCAGCAGCCCCGATCAGGGTCTCCACACCTACACAGATACGCAGTATTTT. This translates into CASSPDQGLHTYTDTQYF.

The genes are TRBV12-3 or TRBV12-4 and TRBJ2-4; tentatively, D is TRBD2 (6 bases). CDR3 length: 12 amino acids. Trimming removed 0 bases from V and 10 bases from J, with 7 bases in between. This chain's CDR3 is CASSLAGRIQYF. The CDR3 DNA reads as TGTGCCAGCAGTTTAGCAGGGAGGATTCAGTACTTC.

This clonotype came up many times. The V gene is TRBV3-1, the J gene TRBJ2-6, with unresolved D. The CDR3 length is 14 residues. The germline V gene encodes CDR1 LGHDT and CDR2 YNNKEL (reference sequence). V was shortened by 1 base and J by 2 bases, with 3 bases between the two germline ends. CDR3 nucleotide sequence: TGTGCCAGCAGCCAAGTTCCTGGGGCCAACGTCCTGACTTTC. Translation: CASSQVPGANVLTF.

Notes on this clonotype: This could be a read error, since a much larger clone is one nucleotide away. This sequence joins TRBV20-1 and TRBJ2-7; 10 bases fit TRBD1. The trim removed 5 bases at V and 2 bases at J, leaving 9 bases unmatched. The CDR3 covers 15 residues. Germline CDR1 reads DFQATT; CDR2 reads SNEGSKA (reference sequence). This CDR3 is CSAPLPGTGAYEQYF. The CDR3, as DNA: TGCAGTGCTCCCCTCCCCGGGACAGGGGCCTACGAGCAGTACTTC.

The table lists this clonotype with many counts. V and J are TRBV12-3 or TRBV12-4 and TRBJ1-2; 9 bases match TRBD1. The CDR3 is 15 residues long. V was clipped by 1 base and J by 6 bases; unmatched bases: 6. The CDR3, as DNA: TGTGCCAGCAGTTTAGTGGGACAGGGAAGTAATGGCTACACCTTC. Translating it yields CASSLVGQGSNGYTF.

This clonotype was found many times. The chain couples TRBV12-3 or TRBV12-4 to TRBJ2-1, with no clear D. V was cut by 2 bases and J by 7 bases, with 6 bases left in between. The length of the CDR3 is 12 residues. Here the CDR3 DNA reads TGTGCCAGCAGTTTAAACAGAAATGAGCAGTTCTTC. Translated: CASSLNRNEQFF.

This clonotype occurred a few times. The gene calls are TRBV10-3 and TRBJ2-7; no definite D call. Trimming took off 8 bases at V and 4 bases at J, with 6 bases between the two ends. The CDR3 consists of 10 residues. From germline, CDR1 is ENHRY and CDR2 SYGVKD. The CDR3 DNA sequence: TGTGCCATCCGCGGTTACGAGCAGTACTTC. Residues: CAIRGYEQYF.

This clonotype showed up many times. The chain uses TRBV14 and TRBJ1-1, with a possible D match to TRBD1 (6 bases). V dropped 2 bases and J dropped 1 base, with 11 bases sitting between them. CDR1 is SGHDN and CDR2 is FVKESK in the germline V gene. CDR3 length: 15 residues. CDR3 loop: CASSQWGRENTEAFF. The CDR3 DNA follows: TGTGCCAGCAGCCAATGGGGGCGTGAGAACACTGAAGCTTTCTTT. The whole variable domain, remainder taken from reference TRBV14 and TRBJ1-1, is EAGVTQFPSHSVIEKGQTVTLRCDPISGHDNLYWYRRVMGKEIKFLLHFVKESKQDESGMPNNRFLAERTGGTYSTLKVQPAELEDSGVYFCASSQWGRENTEAFFGQGTRLTVV.

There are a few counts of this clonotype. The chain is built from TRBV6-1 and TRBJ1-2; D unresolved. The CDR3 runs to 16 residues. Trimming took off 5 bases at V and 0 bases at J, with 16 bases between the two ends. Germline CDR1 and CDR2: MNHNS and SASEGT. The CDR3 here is CASSPQPESANYGYTF. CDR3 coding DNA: TGTGCCAGCAGTCCGCAACCAGAGAGCGCTAACTATGGCTACACCTTC.

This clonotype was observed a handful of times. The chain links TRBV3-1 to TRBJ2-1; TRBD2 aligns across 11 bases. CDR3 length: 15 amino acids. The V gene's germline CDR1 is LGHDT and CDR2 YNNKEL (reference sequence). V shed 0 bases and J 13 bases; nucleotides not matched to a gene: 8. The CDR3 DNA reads TGTGCCAGCAGCCAAGATCTCGCTAGCGGGGGGCCTCAGTTCTTC. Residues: CASSQDLASGGPQFF.

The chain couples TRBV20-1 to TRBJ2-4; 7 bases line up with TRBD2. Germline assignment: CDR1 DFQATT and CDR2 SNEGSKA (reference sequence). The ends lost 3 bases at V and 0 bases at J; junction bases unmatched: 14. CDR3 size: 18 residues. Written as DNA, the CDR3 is TGCAGTGCTAGGGGGAGGGGACCCCTTTTAATAGCCAAAAACATTCAGTACTTC. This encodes CSARGRGPLLIAKNIQYF.

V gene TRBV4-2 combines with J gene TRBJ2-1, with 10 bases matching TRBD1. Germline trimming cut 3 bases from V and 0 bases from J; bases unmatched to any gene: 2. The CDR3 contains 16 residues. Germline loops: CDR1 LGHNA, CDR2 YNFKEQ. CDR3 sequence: CASSQDRGFSYNEQFF. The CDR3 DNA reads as TGTGCCAGCAGCCAGGACAGGGGGTTCTCCTACAATGAGCAGTTCTTC.

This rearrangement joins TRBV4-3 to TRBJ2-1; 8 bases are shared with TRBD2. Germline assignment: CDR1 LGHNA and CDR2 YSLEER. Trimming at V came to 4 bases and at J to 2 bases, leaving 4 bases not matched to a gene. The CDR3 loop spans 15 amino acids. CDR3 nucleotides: TGCGCCAGCAGCCCCGACGGGGGGGCCTACAATGAGCAGTTCTTC. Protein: CASSPDGGAYNEQFF.

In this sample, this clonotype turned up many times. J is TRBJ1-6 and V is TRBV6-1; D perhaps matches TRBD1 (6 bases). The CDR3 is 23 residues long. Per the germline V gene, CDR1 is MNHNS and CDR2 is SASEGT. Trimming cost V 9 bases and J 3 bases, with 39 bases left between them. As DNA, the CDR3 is TGTGCCAGGGGGGAACGTCTGGAATTGAGGGGCACCCGAACAGGGATCTATAATTCACCCCTCCACTTT. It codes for CARGERLELRGTRTGIYNSPLHF.

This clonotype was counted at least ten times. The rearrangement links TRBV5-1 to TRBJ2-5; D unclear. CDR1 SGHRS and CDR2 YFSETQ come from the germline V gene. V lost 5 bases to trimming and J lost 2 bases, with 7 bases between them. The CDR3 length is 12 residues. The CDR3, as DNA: TGCGCCAGCAGTCAGGATCAAGAGACCCAGTACTTC. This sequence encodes CASSQDQETQYF.

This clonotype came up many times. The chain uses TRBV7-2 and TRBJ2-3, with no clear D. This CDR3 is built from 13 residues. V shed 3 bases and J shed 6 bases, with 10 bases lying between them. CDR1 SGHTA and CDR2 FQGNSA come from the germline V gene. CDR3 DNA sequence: TGTGCCAGCAGCTTGGAGTTGCGGGATACGCAGTATTTT. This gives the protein CASSLELRDTQYF. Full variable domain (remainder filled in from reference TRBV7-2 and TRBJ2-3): GAGVSQSPSNKVTEKGKDVELRCDPISGHTALYWYRQSLGQGLEFLIYFQGNSAPDKSGLPSDRFSAERTGGSVSTLTIQRTQQEDSAVYLCASSLELRDTQYFGPGTRLTVL.

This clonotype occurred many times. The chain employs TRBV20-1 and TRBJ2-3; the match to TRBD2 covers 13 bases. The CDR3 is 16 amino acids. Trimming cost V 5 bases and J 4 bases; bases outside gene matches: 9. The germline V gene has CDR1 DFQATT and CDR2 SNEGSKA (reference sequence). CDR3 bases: TGCAGTGCTCCCCCGGTACTAGCGGGGGGGTCAGATACGCAGTATTTT. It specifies CSAPPVLAGGSDTQYF.

The CDR3 DNA sequence: TGTGCCAGCAGCCAGCCCGGGACGGGGGTCTCCGAGCAGTACTTC. Translating it yields CASSQPGTGVSEQYF. V and J are TRBV7-9 and TRBJ2-7; weak D call: TRBD2 (6 bases). Germline CDR1 reads SEHNR; CDR2 reads FQNEAQ (reference sequence). With 5 bases removed from V and 6 bases from J, the gap between germline ends came to 20 bases. This CDR3 has 15 amino acids.

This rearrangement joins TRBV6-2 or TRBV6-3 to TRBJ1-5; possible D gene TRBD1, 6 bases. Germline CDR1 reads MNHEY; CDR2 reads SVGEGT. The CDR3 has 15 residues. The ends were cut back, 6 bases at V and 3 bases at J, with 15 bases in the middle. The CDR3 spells CASSLRGAYNQPQHF. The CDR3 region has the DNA TGTGCCAGCAGCCTCAGGGGCGCCTACAATCAGCCCCAGCATTTT.

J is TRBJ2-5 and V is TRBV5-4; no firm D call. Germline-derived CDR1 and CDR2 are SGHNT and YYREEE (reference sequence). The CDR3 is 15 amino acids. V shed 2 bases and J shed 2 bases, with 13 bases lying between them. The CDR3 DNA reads TGTGCCAGCAGCTTCGCCTCGAGAATGCAAGAGACCCAGTACTTC. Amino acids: CASSFASRMQETQYF.

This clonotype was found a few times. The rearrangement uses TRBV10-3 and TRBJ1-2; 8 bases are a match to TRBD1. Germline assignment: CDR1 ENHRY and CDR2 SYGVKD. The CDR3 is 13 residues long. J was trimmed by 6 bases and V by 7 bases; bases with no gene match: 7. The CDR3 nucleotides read TGTGCCATCAAATCGACAGGGGAGGATGGCTACACCTTC. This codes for CAIKSTGEDGYTF.

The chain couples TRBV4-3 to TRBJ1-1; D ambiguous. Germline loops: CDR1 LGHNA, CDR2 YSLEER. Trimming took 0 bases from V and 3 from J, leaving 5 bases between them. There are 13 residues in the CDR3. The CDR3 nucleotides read TGCGCCAGCAGCCAAGAGAGGTACACTGAAGCTTTCTTT. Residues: CASSQERYTEAFF.

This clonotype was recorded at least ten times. The CDR3 DNA reads as TGCAGCGTTGGTAGTAGGAAGAACACCGGGGAGCTGTTTTTT. Amino acids: CSVGSRKNTGELFF. V and J are TRBV29-1 and TRBJ2-2; no clear D gene. The CDR3 runs 14 residues. V lost 4 bases and J lost 1, with 10 bases in between. Germline-derived CDR1 and CDR2 are SQVTM and ANQGSEA.

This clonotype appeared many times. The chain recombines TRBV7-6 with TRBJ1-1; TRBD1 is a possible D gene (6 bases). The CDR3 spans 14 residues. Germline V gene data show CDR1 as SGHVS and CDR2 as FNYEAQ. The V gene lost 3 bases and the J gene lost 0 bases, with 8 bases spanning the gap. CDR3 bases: TGTGCCAGCAGCTTCGGGACAATGAACACTGAAGCTTTCTTT. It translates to CASSFGTMNTEAFF.

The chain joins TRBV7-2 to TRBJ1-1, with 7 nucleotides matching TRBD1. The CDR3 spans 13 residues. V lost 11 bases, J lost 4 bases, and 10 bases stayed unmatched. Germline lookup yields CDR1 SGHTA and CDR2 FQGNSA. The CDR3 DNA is TGTGCCGGGAGACAGGGCCCAACCACTGAAGCTTTCTTT. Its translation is CAGRQGPTTEAFF.

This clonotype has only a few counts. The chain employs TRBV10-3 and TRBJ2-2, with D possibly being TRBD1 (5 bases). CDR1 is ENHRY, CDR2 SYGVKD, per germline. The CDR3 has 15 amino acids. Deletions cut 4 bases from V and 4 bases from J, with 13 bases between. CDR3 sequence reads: CAISGAGKGTGELFF. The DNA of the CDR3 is TGTGCCATCAGTGGGGCAGGGAAAGGCACCGGGGAGCTGTTTTTT.

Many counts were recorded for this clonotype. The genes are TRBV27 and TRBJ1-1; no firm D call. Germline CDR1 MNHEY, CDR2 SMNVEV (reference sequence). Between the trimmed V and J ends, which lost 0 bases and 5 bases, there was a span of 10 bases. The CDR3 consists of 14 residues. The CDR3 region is CASSLSFFETEAFF. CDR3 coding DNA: TGTGCCAGCAGTTTATCCTTTTTTGAGACTGAAGCTTTCTTT.

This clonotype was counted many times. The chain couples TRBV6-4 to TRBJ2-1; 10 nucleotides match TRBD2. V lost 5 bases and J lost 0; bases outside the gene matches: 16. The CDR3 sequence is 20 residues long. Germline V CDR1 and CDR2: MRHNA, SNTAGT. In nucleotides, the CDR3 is TGTGCCAGCAGTACTGTAGCGGGGGGCTCCGCCCAAAGCTCCTACAATGAGCAGTTCTTC. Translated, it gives CASSTVAGGSAQSSYNEQFF.

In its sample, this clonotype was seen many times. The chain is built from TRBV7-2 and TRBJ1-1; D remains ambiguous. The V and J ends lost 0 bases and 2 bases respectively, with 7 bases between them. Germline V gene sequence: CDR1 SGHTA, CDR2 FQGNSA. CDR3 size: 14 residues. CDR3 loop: CASSLAMGNTEAFF. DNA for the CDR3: TGTGCCAGCAGCTTAGCGATGGGAAACACTGAAGCTTTCTTT.

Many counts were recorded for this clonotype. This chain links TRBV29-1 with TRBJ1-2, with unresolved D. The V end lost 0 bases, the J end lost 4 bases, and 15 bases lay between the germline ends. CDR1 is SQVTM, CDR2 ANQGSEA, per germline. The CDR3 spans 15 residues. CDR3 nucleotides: TGCAGCGTTGAAGAGGTACCAGGCGTCGGCTATGGCTACACCTTC. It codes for CSVEEVPGVGYGYTF.

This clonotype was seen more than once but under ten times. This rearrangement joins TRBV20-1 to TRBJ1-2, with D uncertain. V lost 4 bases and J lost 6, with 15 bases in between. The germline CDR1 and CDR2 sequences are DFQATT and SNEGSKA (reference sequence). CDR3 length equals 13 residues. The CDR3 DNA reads TGCAGTGCTATTCAGCATAGCTCTAATGGCTACACCTTC. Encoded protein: CSAIQHSSNGYTF.

DNA for the CDR3: TGTGCCAGTAGTATAGCCCTAGTGAGCGGGGGGTCTTTCTACGAGCAGTACTTC. This codes for CASSIALVSGGSFYEQYF. J is TRBJ2-7 and V is TRBV19; 9 bases align to TRBD2. The junction had 13 bases not matched to a gene; V was cut back by 1 base and J by 3 bases. This CDR3 spans 18 amino acids. From germline, CDR1 is LNHDA and CDR2 SQIVND (reference sequence).